These T cell receptor beta chains were read from a single sample in a study of a mutant IDH1 vaccine in newly diagnosed glioma. Assay used: immunoSEQ multiplex PCR; TCRdb lists only in-frame clones, some missing. Counted here are 35,000 to 50,000 clones, roughly 83% occurring once; the ten biggest clones make up under 6%. For these TCRs, the target antigens are not known. Sample: PBMCs, taken from a glioma patient whose treatment included an IDH1 peptide vaccine. Receptor source: a woman aged 50 to 60 with glioma. The CDR3 runs from the conserved cysteine through the conserved F or W. The order of the fields is V gene, D gene, clone size, J gene, CDR3 DNA, CDR3 protein. D genes are given only for firm matches. Clone size is given for some rows only: seen once, a few or many times, or a class if the clone is expanded.

v_call: TRBV4-2; d_call: .; clone_size: .; j_call: TRBJ1-3; cdr3_nt: TGTGCCAGCAGCCAAGTAGACCCGGGGAACACCATATATTTT; cdr3_aa: CASSQVDPGNTIYF
v_call: TRBV6-6; d_call: .; clone_size: .; j_call: TRBJ1-3; cdr3_nt: TGTGCCAGCAGTTACTCGACCCAGGGAGGAAACACCATATATTTT; cdr3_aa: CASSYSTQGGNTIYF
v_call: TRBV27; d_call: .; clone_size: .; j_call: TRBJ1-4; cdr3_nt: TGTGCCAGCAGTTCCGCGGGGGAAAAACTGTTTTTT; cdr3_aa: CASSSAGEKLFF
v_call: TRBV4-2; d_call: .; clone_size: few; j_call: TRBJ1-5; cdr3_nt: TGTGCCAGCAGCCAAGGCGTGGATACCTCTAGCAATCAGCCCCAGCATTTT; cdr3_aa: CASSQGVDTSSNQPQHF
v_call: TRBV2; d_call: TRBD1; clone_size: once; j_call: TRBJ1-2; cdr3_nt: TGTGCCAGCAGTGAAGGGAGGGTGTCAGGGGGTGGCTACACCTTC; cdr3_aa: CASSEGRVSGGGYTF
v_call: TRBV6-5; d_call: .; clone_size: .; j_call: TRBJ2-1; cdr3_nt: TGTGCCAGCAGTAGGAGGGGGCCCTACAATGAGCAGTTCTTC; cdr3_aa: CASSRRGPYNEQFF
v_call: TRBV18; d_call: TRBD1; clone_size: .; j_call: TRBJ1-1; cdr3_nt: TGTGCCAGCTCGGGCGGGACAGGGACTGAAGCTTTCTTT; cdr3_aa: CASSGGTGTEAFF
v_call: TRBV4-2; d_call: .; clone_size: .; j_call: TRBJ2-1; cdr3_nt: TGTGCCAGCAGCCAAGGGATGAGGCAGTCCTACAATGAGCAGTTCTTC; cdr3_aa: CASSQGMRQSYNEQFF
v_call: TRBV7-2; d_call: .; clone_size: .; j_call: TRBJ2-3; cdr3_nt: TGTGCCAGCAGCTTAGCCGGGCGCGGGGCTAGCACAGATACGCAGTATTTT; cdr3_aa: CASSLAGRGASTDTQYF
v_call: TRBV5-1; d_call: .; clone_size: once; j_call: TRBJ1-2; cdr3_nt: TGCGCCAGCAGAGGCTCGGCGGGCTACACCTTC; cdr3_aa: CASRGSAGYTF
v_call: TRBV4-1; d_call: .; clone_size: .; j_call: TRBJ2-4; cdr3_nt: TGCGCCAGCAGCCAAGATCAGGGTTCCGGAAACATTCAGTACTTC; cdr3_aa: CASSQDQGSGNIQYF
v_call: TRBV4-3; d_call: .; clone_size: .; j_call: TRBJ1-4; cdr3_nt: TGCGCCAGCAGCCAAGGGGGTAAAACTAATGAAAAACTGTTTTTT; cdr3_aa: CASSQGGKTNEKLFF
v_call: TRBV9; d_call: .; clone_size: .; j_call: TRBJ2-2; cdr3_nt: TGTGCCAGCAGCGTAGGATGGGGTGGCGGGGAGCTGTTTTTT; cdr3_aa: CASSVGWGGGELFF
v_call: TRBV7-9; d_call: .; clone_size: few; j_call: TRBJ2-2; cdr3_nt: TGTGCCAGCAGCTATAATCTGGGCCCGAACACCGGGGAGCTGTTTTTT; cdr3_aa: CASSYNLGPNTGELFF
v_call: TRBV27; d_call: TRBD1; clone_size: .; j_call: TRBJ1-6; cdr3_nt: TGTGCCAGCAGTTTATCACAGGGGAAAAATTCACCCCTCCACTTT; cdr3_aa: CASSLSQGKNSPLHF